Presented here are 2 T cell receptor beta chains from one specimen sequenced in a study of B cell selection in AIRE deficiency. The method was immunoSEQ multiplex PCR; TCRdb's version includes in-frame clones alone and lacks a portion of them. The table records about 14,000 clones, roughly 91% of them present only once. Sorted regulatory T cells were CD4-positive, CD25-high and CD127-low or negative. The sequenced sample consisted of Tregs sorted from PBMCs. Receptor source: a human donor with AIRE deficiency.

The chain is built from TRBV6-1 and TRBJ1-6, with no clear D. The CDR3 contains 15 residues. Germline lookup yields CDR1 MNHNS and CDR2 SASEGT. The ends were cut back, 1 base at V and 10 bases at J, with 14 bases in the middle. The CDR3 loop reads CASSEVGGWNSPLHF. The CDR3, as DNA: TGTGCCAGCAGTGAAGTCGGCGGGTGGAACTCACCCCTCCACTTT.

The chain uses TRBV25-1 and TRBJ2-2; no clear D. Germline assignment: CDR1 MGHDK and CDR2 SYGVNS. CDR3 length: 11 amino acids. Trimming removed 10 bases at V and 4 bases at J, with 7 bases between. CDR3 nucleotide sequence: TGTGCCACTGGGGTCACCGGGGAGCTGTTTTTT. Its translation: CATGVTGELFF.